The present entry profiles one T cell receptor (beta chain) with its context. Its antigen is unidentified. These data belong to a study of cytomegalovirus exposure and HLA in healthy donors. Study in general: The approximately 110 validation repertoires used the same platform as the 650 to 750 first-cohort repertoires, a later analysis reported. Study-wide results and caveats: The tendency of first-cohort TCR clusters to co-occur in the 110 or so validation repertoires emerged from a later analysis. Testing in vitro showed a few CMV-associated chains specific for CMV antigens. Cytomegalovirus-associated TCR beta chains were listed, numbering around 150.

Only in-frame clones appear in the TCRdb table, and some are missing; sequencing was by immunoSEQ multiplex PCR. Among around 300,000 clones listed, 65% to 90% were seen once. Germline V gene sequence: CDR1 SGHDT, CDR2 YYEEEE. Trimming took 0 bases from V and 3 from J; bases not matched to a gene: 9. The CDR3 totals 19 residues. The sample taken for sequencing was PBMCs. The chain links TRBV5-6 to TRBJ2-7; the match to TRBD2 covers 16 bases. The origin of this receptor is a woman under 30 in good health and CMV-seronegative. CDR3 loop: CASSLVGLAGGHGYYEQYF. CDR3 coding DNA: TGTGCCAGCAGCTTGGTGGGACTAGCGGGGGGGCATGGGTACTACGAGCAGTACTTC.